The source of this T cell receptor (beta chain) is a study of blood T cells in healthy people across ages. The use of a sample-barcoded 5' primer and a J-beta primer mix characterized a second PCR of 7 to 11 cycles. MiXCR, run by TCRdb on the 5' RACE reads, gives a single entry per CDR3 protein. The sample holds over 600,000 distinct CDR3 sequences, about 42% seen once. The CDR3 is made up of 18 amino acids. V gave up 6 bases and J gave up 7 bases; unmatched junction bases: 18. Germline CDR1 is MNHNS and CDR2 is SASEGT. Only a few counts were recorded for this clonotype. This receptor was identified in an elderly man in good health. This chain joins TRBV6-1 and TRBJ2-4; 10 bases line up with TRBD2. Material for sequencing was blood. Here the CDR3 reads CASRLTGTSEGQGNIQYF. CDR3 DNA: TGTGCCAGCAGACTCACCGGGACTAGCGAGGGTCAGGGGAACATTCAGTACTTC.